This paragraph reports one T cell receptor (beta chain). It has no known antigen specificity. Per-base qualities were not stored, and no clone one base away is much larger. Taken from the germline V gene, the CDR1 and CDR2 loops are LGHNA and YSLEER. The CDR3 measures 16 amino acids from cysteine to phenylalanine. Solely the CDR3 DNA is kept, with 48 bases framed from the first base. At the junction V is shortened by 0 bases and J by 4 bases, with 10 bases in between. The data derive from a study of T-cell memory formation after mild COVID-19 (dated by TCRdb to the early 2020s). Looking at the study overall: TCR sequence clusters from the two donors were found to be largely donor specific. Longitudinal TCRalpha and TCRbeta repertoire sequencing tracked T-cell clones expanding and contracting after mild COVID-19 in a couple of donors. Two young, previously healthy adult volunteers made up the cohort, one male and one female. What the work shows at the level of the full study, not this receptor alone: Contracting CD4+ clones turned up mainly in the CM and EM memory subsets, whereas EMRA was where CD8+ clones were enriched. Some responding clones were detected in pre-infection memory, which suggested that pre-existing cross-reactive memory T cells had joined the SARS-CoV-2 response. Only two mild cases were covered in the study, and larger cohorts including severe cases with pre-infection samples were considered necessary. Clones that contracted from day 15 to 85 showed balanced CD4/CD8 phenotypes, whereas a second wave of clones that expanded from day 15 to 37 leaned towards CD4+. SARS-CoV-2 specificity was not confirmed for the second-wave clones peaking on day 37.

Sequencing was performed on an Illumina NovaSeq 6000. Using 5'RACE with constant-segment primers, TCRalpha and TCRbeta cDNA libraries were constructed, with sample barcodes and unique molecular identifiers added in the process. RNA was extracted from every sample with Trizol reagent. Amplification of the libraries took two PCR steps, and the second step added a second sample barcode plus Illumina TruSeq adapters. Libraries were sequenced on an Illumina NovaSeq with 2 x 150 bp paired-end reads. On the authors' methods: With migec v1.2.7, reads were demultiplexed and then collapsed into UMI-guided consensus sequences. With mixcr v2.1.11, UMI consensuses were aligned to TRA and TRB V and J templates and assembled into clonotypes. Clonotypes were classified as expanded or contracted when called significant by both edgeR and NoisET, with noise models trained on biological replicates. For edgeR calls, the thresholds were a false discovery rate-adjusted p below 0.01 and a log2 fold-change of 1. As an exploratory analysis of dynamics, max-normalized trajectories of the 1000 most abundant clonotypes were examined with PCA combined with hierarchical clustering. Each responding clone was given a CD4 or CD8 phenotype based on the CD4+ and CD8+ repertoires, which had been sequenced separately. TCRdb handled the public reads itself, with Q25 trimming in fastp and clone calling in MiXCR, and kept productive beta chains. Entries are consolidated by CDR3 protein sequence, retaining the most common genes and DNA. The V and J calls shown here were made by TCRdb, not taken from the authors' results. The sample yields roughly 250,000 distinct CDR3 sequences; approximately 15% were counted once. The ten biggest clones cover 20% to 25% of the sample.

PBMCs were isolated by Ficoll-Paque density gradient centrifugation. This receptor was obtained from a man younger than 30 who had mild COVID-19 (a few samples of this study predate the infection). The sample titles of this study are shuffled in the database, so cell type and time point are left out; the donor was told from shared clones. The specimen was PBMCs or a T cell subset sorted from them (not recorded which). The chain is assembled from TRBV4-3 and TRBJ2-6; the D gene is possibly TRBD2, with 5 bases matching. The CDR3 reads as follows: CASSQDRGSGANVLTF. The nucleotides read TGCGCCAGCAGCCAAGACCGGGGATCCGGGGCCAACGTCCTGACTTTC.